The entry below describes one T cell receptor (beta chain). Its antigen remains unidentified. The sample originates from a study of T cell repertoires in cytomegalovirus infection. Study in general: HLA-B-restricted CMV epitopes that are well studied were used alongside recently identified HLA-C-restricted ones. Through public TCR beta signatures, both CMV infection and matching HLA type were indicated. The study's findings and limits: CMV carriers with the relevant HLA were identified by cumulative public TCR beta family frequency. CMV-specific TCR beta clonotypes restricted by HLA-C were the ones dominating the ex vivo response.

Deletions cut 5 bases from V and 4 bases from J, with 17 bases between. Germline V gene sequence: CDR1 DFQATT, CDR2 SNEGSKA (reference sequence). The CDR3 spans 14 residues. TCRdb analysed the reads with MiXCR anew, one entry per CDR3 protein. The sample shows around 570,000 distinct CDR3 sequences, about 40% of them seen only once. The chain carries TRBV20-1 and TRBJ1-1; D is ambiguous. The sequence was collected from a human donor in good health (CMV status not recorded). Some clones in this sample may be carry-over from other donors' samples. The sample consisted of cultured PBMCs, taken from culture after CMV antigen stimulation. CDR3 DNA sequence: TGCAGTGCTCGGTCCGCAGGCCCTTCCACTGAAGCTTTCTTT. Its protein is CSARSAGPSTEAFF.